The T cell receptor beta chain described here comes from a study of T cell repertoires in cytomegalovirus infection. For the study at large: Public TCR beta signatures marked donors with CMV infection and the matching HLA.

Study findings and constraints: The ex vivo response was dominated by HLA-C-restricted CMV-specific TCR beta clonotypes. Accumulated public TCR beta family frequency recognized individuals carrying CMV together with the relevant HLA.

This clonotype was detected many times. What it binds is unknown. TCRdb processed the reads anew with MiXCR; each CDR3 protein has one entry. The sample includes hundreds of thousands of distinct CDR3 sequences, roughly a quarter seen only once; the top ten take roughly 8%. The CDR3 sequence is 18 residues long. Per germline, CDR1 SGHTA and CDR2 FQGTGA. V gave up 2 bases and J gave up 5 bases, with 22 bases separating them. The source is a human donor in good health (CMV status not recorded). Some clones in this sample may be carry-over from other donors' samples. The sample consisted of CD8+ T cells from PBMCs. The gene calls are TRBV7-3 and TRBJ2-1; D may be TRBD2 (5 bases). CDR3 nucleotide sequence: TGTGCCAGCAGCTTACTATTATCCGGCCCTTCGAGGGACAATGAGCAGTTCTTC. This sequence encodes CASSLLLSGPSRDNEQFF.